The clone carrying this T cell receptor (beta chain) has just a few counts. Its specificity is not known. These data are taken from a study of T cell repertoires in cytomegalovirus infection. Looking at the study overall: From public TCR beta signatures came an indication of both CMV infection and matching HLA type. General observations from the study: Dominant in the ex vivo response were TCR beta clonotypes restricted by HLA-C and specific for CMV.

The CDR3 is made up of 13 amino acids. Looked up from germline, CDR1 is MNHEY and CDR2 is SVGAGI. V lost 0 bases and J lost 7, with 6 bases in between. TCRdb ran MiXCR on the reads and lists one entry per CDR3 protein. Of roughly 920,000 distinct CDR3 sequences listed, roughly 30% are singletons. V is TRBV6-5 and J is TRBJ2-2; no reliable D call. The source of this sequence is a human donor in good health (CMV status not recorded). Some clones in this sample may be carry-over from other donors' samples. The source material was cultured CD8+ T cells from PBMCs, sampled from culture after CMV antigen stimulation. CDR3 bases: TGTGCCAGCAGTTACTCAATGGGCGGGGAGCTGTTTTTT. It is translated as CASSYSMGGELFF.